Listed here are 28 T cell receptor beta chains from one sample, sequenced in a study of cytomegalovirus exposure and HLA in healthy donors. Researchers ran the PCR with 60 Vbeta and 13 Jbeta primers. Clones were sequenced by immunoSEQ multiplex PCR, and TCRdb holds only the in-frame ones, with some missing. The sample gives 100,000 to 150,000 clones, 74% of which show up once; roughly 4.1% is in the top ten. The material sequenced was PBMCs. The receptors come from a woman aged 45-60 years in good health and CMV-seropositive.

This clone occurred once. This chain's CDR3 is CASSSGTSDTETQYF. The CDR3 nucleotides are TGTGCCAGCAGCTCGGGGACTAGCGATACAGAGACCCAGTACTTC. This chain connects TRBV11-2 to TRBJ2-5; 10 bases fit TRBD2. The ends lost 4 bases at V and 4 bases at J; junction bases unmatched: 6. The germline V gene has CDR1 SGHAT and CDR2 FQNNGV. The CDR3 loop spans 15 amino acids.

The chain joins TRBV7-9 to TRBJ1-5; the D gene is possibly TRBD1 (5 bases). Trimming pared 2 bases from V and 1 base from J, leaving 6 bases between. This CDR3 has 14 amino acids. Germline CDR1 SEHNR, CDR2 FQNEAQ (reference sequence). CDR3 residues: CASSLPGSNQPQHF. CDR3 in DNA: TGTGCCAGCAGCTTACCAGGGAGCAATCAGCCCCAGCATTTT. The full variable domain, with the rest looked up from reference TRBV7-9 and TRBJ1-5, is DTGVSQNPRHKITKRGQNVTFRCDPISEHNRLYWYRQTLGQGPEFLTYFQNEAQLEKSRLLSDRFSAERPKGSFSTLEIQRTEQGDSAMYLCASSLPGSNQPQHFGDGTRLSIL.

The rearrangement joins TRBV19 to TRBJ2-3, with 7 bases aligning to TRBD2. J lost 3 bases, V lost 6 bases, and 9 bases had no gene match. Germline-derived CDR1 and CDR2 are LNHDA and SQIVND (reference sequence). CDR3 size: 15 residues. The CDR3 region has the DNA TGTGCCAGTAGACCCTATCGACTAGCTACAGATACGCAGTATTTT. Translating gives CASRPYRLATDTQYF.

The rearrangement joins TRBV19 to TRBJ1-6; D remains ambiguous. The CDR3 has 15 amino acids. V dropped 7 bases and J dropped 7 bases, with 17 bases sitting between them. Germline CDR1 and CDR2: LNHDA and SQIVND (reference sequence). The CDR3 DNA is TGTGCCAGTAAATCCCCTGTAGGAGGGAATTCACCCCTCCACTTT. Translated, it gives CASKSPVGGNSPLHF.

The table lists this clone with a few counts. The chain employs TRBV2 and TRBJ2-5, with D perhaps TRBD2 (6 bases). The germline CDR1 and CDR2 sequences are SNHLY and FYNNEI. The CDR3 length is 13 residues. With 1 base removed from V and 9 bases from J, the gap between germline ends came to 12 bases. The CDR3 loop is CASSEGETGAQYF. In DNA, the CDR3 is TGTGCCAGCAGTGAAGGGGAAACGGGGGCCCAGTACTTC.

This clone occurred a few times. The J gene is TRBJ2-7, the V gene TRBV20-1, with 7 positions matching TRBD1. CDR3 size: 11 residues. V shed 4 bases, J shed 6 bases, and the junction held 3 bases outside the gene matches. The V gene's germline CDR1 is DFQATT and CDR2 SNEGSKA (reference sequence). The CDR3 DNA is TGCAGTGCTACAACAGGGGTCGAGCAGTACTTC. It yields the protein CSATTGVEQYF.

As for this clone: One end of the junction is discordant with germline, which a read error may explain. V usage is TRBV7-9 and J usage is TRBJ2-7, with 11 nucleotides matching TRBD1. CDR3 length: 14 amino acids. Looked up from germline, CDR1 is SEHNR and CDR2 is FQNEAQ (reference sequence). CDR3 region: CSSSMRTGGGEQYF. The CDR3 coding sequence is TGTTCCAGCAGCATGAGGACAGGGGGCGGCGAGCAGTACTTC.

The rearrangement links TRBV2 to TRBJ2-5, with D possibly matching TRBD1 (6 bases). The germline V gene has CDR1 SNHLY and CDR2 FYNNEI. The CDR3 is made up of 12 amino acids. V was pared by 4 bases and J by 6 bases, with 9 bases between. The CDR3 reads CASSGGGQTQYF. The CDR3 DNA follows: TGTGCCAGCAGTGGTGGGGGCCAGACCCAGTACTTC.

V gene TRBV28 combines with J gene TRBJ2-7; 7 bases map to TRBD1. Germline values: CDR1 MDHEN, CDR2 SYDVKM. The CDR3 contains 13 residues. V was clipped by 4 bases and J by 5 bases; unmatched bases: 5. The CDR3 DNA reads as TGTGCCAGCAGTTCAGGACAGGTTGACGAGCAGTACTTC. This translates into CASSSGQVDEQYF.

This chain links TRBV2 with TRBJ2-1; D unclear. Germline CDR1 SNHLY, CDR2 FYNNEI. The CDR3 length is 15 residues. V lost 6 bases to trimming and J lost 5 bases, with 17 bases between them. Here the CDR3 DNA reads TGTGCCAGCAGCCAAGACTCCTATCTCAACAATGAGCAGTTCTTC. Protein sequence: CASSQDSYLNNEQFF.

The CDR3 region has the DNA TGTGCCAGCAGTGACATACGGATGCGGGGACGGACGAAGTACTTC. Protein sequence: CASSDIRMRGRTKYF. The chain carries TRBV6-1 and TRBJ2-5; perhaps TRBD2 as D (6 bases). V was shortened by 3 bases and J by 12 bases, with 23 bases between the two germline ends. Germline CDR1 is MNHNS and CDR2 is SASEGT. The length of the CDR3 is 15 residues.

This CDR3 is CASSTRAGGNTGELFF. For the CDR3, the DNA is TGTGCCAGCAGCACCAGAGCGGGGGGTAACACCGGGGAGCTGTTTTTT. This chain links TRBV5-4 with TRBJ2-2, with TRBD2 matching 9 bases. Losses at the gene ends were 4 bases for V and 2 bases for J; bases not matched to a gene: 6. The length of the CDR3 is 16 residues. Germline V gene data show CDR1 as SGHNT and CDR2 as YYREEE (reference sequence).

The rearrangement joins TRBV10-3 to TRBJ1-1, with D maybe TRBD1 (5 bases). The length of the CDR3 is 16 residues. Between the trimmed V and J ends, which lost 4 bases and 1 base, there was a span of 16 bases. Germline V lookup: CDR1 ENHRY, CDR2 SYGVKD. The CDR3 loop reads CAISVTLGRGNTEAFF. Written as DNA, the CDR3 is TGTGCCATCAGTGTGACCTTAGGGAGGGGGAACACTGAAGCTTTCTTT.

CDR3 in amino acids: CASSDYSAETQYF. The DNA for the CDR3 is TGTGCCAGCAGCGATTATAGCGCGGAGACCCAGTACTTC. The chain has TRBV2 and TRBJ2-5; D is perhaps TRBD2 (5 bases). Germline V gene lookup returns CDR1 SNHLY and CDR2 FYNNEI. This CDR3 comprises 13 residues. V was cut by 6 bases and J by 5 bases, with 13 bases left in between.

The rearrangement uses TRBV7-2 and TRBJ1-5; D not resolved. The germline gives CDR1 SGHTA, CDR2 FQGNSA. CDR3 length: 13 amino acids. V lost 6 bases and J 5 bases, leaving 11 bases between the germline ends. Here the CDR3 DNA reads TGTGCCAGCAGTCTTTGGAGGGATCAGCCCCAGCATTTT. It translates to CASSLWRDQPQHF.

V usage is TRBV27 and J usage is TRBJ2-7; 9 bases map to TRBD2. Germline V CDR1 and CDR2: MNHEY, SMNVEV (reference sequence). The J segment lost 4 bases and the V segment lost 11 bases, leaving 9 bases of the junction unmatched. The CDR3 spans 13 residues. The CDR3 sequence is CASLGRGGYEQYF. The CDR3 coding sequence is TGTGCCTCCTTGGGGCGGGGGGGTTACGAGCAGTACTTC.

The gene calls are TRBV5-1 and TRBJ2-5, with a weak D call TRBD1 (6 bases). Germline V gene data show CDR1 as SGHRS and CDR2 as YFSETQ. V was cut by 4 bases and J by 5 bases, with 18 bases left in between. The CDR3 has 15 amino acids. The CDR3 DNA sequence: TGCGCCAGCAGCACCACCTCACAGGGCTCCGAGACCCAGTACTTC. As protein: CASSTTSQGSETQYF.

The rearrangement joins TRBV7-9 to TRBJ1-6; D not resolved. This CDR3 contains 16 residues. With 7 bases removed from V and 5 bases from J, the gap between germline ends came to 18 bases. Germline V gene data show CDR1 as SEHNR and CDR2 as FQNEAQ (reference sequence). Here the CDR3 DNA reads TGTGCCAGCACCAGCTACGTCCGGGTCGATAATTCACCCCTCCACTTT. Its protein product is CASTSYVRVDNSPLHF.

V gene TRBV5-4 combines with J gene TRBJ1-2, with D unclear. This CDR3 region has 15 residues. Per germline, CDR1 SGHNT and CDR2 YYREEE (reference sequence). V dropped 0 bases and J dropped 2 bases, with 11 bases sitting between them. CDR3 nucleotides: TGTGCCAGCAGCTTGGTACCGGGATCCAACTATGGCTACACCTTC. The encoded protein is CASSLVPGSNYGYTF.

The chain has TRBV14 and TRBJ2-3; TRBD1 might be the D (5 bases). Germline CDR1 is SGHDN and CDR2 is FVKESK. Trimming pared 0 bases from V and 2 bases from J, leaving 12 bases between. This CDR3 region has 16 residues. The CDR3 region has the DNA TGTGCCAGCAGCCAAGATTACAGGCGGCTCACAGATACGCAGTATTTT. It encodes CASSQDYRRLTDTQYF.

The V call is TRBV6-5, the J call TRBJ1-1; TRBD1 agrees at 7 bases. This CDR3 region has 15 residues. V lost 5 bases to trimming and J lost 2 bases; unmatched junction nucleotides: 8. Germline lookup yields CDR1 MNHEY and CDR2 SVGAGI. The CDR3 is CASSIEDRVNTEAFF. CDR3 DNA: TGTGCCAGCAGTATCGAAGACAGGGTAAACACTGAAGCTTTCTTT.

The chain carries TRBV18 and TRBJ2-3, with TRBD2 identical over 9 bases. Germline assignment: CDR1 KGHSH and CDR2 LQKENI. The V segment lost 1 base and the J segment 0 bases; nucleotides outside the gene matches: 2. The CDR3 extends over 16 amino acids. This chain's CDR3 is CASSPLLAGSTDTQYF. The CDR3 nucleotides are TGTGCCAGCTCACCACTCCTAGCGGGGAGCACAGATACGCAGTATTTT.

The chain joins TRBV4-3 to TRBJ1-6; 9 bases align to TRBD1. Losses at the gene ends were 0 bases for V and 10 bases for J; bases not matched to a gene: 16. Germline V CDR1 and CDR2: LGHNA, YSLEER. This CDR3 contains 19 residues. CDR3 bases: TGCGCCAGCAGCCAAGATTTAATCACAGGGGGCGCGGATATCTCACCCCTCCACTTT. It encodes CASSQDLITGGADISPLHF.

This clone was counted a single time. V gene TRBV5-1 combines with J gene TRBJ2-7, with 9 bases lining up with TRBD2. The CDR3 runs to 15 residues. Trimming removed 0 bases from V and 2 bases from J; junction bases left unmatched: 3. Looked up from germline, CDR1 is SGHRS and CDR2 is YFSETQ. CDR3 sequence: CASSLVSGGTYEQYF. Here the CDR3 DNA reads TGCGCCAGCAGCTTGGTAAGCGGGGGGACCTACGAGCAGTACTTC.

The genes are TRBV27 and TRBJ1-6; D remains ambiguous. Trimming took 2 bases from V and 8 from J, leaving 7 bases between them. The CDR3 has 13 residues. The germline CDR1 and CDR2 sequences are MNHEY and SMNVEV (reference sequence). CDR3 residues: CASSLAGYSPLHF. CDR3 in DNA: TGTGCCAGCAGTTTAGCAGGTTATTCACCCCTCCACTTT.

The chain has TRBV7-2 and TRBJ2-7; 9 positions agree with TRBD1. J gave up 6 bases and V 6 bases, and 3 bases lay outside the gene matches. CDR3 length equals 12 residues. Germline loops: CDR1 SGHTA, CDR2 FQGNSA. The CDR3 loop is CASSSTGGEQYF. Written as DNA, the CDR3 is TGTGCCAGCAGTTCGACAGGGGGCGAGCAGTACTTC.

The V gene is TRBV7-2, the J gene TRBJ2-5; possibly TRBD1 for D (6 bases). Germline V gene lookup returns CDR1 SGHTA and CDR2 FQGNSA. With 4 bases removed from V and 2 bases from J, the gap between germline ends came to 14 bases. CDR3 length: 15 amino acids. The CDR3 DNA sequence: TGTGCCAGCAGCTCCTGGTTGGGGGCACAAGAGACCCAGTACTTC. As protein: CASSSWLGAQETQYF.

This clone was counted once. CDR3 in amino acids: CASRPDRVNPGELFF. The CDR3 DNA reads TGTGCCAGCAGGCCGGACAGGGTAAATCCCGGGGAGCTGTTTTTT. J is TRBJ2-2 and V is TRBV28; 8 bases agree with TRBD1. The CDR3 extends over 15 amino acids. The germline V gene encodes CDR1 MDHEN and CDR2 SYDVKM. Unmatched junction bases numbered 9, after V lost 6 bases and J lost 6 bases. The full variable domain, its missing parts supplied by reference TRBV28 and TRBJ2-2, is DVKVTQSSRYLVKRTGEKVFLECVQDMDHENMFWYRQDPGLGLRLIYFSYDVKMKEKGDIPEGYSVSREKKERFSLILESASTNQTSMYLCASRPDRVNPGELFFGEGSRLTVL.